These 13 T cell receptor beta chains came from one sample sequenced in a study of blood T cell repertoires in COVID-19 (TCRdb year 2020). The method was the immunoSEQ multiplex PCR assay. In TCRdb, the immuneACCESS table is reduced to in-frame sequences with V and J assigned. These tables do not hold every clone; where another copy was compared, an unresolved V gene accounts for under half, and the others remain unexplained. This sample is represented by 250,000 to 300,000 clones; approximately 82% of them were singletons. The ten most abundant clones make up roughly 5% of the sample. The material sequenced was peripheral blood. The receptor set was obtained from a man aged 80 or over with acute or convalescent COVID-19.

This chain links TRBV14 with TRBJ2-1; TRBD1 is a possible D gene (6 bases). From germline, CDR1 is SGHDN and CDR2 FVKESK. The CDR3 runs 15 residues. The V end was cut by 1 base, the J end by 5 bases, with 12 bases between. The CDR3 loop is CASSQGLAGDNEQFF. The CDR3 DNA sequence: TGTGCCAGCAGCCAAGGATTGGCAGGGGACAATGAGCAGTTCTTC. Using reference TRBV14 and TRBJ2-1 for the parts outside the CDR3, the full variable domain is EAGVTQFPSHSVIEKGQTVTLRCDPISGHDNLYWYRRVMGKEIKFLLHFVKESKQDESGMPNNRFLAERTGGTYSTLKVQPAELEDSGVYFCASSQGLAGDNEQFFGPGTRLTVL.

This chain joins TRBV5-1 and TRBJ1-2; TRBD1 is a possible D gene (6 bases). Germline CDR1 is SGHRS and CDR2 is YFSETQ. The V end was cut by 0 bases, the J end by 4 bases, with 10 bases between. The CDR3 runs to 14 residues. This CDR3 is CASSLESGAYGYTF. CDR3 DNA sequence: TGCGCCAGCAGCTTGGAATCAGGGGCCTATGGCTACACCTTC.

As to this clone: Other nucleotide sequences in the sample specify the same CDR3. The genes are TRBV5-1 and TRBJ1-5; the match to TRBD1 covers 7 bases. The length of the CDR3 is 15 residues. The J segment lost 0 bases and the V segment lost 3 bases, leaving 3 bases of the junction unmatched. Germline CDR1 and CDR2: SGHRS and YFSETQ. DNA of the CDR3: TGCGCCAGCAGCTCGACAGGGAATAGCAATCAGCCCCAGCATTTT. Translated, it gives CASSSTGNSNQPQHF.

The chain joins TRBV7-9 to TRBJ2-1; 9 positions agree with TRBD1. The CDR3 is made up of 15 amino acids. V trimming: 5 bases; J trimming: 4 bases; junction bases outside the gene matches: 6. The germline gives CDR1 SEHNR, CDR2 FQNEAQ (reference sequence). The CDR3: CASSRRDRAYNEQFF. DNA for the CDR3: TGTGCCAGCAGCCGACGGGACAGGGCTTACAATGAGCAGTTCTTC.

V gene TRBV24-1 combines with J gene TRBJ2-1; D possibly corresponds to TRBD1 (5 bases). This CDR3 region has 13 residues. Trimming cost V 7 bases and J 3 bases, with 9 bases left between them. In germline, CDR1 is KGHDR, CDR2 SFDVKD. The CDR3 reads CATRSDSYNEQFF. CDR3 coding DNA: TGTGCCACCAGATCTGACAGCTACAATGAGCAGTTCTTC.

The rearrangement uses TRBV3-1 (or the pseudogene TRBV3-2) and TRBJ2-1; no reliable D call. Trimming removed 4 bases at V and 2 bases at J, with 15 bases between. The V gene's germline CDR1 is LGHDT and CDR2 YNNKEL (reference sequence). This CDR3 has 16 residues. The CDR3 spells CASSPSNLLTYNEQFF. The CDR3 region has the DNA TGTGCCAGCAGCCCCAGCAACCTACTAACCTACAATGAGCAGTTCTTC.

The chain employs TRBV6-6 and TRBJ1-5; a weak D match, TRBD1 (5 bases). Germline loops: CDR1 MNHNY, CDR2 SVGAGI (reference sequence). The ends were cut back, 6 bases at V and 4 bases at J, with 10 bases in the middle. The CDR3 length is 13 residues. The CDR3 loop is CASRGGGNQPQHF. The DNA for the CDR3 is TGTGCCAGCAGGGGCGGGGGTAATCAGCCCCAGCATTTT.

The chain employs TRBV30 and TRBJ2-7; 9 bases agree with TRBD1. J gave up 7 bases and V 0 bases, and 10 bases lay outside the gene matches. Germline V gene lookup returns CDR1 GTSNPN and CDR2 SVGIG (reference sequence). This CDR3 contains 15 residues. CDR3 sequence reads: CAWSVKGNRGQEQYF. The CDR3 DNA reads as TGTGCCTGGAGTGTAAAGGGTAACAGGGGGCAGGAGCAGTACTTC.

The V call is TRBV9, the J call TRBJ2-1, with TRBD2 matching over 9 bases. The CDR3 length is 15 residues. V trimming: 4 bases; J trimming: 7 bases; junction bases outside the gene matches: 9. CDR1 is SGDLS and CDR2 is YYNGEE in the germline V gene. This CDR3 reads CASSSSSGVWNEQFF. For the CDR3, the DNA is TGTGCCAGCAGCTCCTCTAGCGGGGTGTGGAATGAGCAGTTCTTC.

The rearrangement joins TRBV5-4 to TRBJ2-7; D is perhaps TRBD2 (5 bases). Germline V gene lookup returns CDR1 SGHNT and CDR2 YYREEE (reference sequence). The CDR3 runs to 14 residues. Trimming shortened V by 3 bases and J by 6 bases, and 16 bases separated the two germline ends. CDR3 region: CASSSTSTSGEQYF. In nucleotides, the CDR3 is TGTGCCAGCAGCTCCACTAGTACCTCCGGCGAGCAGTACTTC.

The chain's CDR3 is CASRVGQGIMNTEAFF. DNA of the CDR3: TGTGCCAGCAGGGTAGGACAGGGGATCATGAACACTGAAGCTTTCTTT. The chain carries TRBV2 and TRBJ1-1, with TRBD1 identical over 9 bases. This CDR3 has 16 residues. The germline CDR1 and CDR2 sequences are SNHLY and FYNNEI. J gave up 0 bases and V 6 bases, and 8 bases lay outside the gene matches.

The chain carries TRBV6-5 and TRBJ2-2; D is possibly TRBD1 (6 bases). The CDR3 covers 14 residues. Germline V gives CDR1 MNHEY, CDR2 SVGAGI. Trimming stripped 10 bases from V and 2 bases from J, with 14 bases between. The CDR3 protein is CATLDRSNTGELFF. The CDR3 DNA reads as TGTGCCACCCTGGACAGAAGCAACACCGGGGAGCTGTTTTTT.

This chain links TRBV9 with TRBJ2-7, with 7 bases identical to TRBD1. With V trimmed by 4 bases and J by 0 bases, 7 bases remained unmatched. The CDR3 is 15 residues long. Germline assignment: CDR1 SGDLS and CDR2 YYNGEE. The DNA of the CDR3 is TGTGCCAGCAGCCCCCCGGGGACAGCCTCCTACGAGCAGTACTTC. Protein product: CASSPPGTASYEQYF.